The rows below give T cell receptor beta chains drawn from one sample of a study of blood T cell repertoires in COVID-19. Method: immunoSEQ multiplex PCR; TCRdb's copy keeps in-frame clones and lacks some. The data contain 210,000 or so clones, 70% to 90% of them singletons. The sequenced sample consisted of peripheral blood. The origin of the receptors is a woman older than 75 with acute or convalescent COVID-19. The conserved cysteine and the conserved F or W are not part of the CDR3 here.

V gene: TRBV21-1
J gene: TRBJ2-7
CDR3 length: 13
CDR3 protein: ASSATGTTGREQY

V gene: TRBV4-2
J gene: TRBJ1-4
CDR3 length: 15
CDR3 protein: ASSQDLGGRTNEKLF

V gene: TRBV11-2
J gene: TRBJ1-3
CDR3 length: 13
CDR3 protein: ASTNRGEMGNTIY

V gene: TRBV19
J gene: TRBJ2-1
CDR3 length: 13
CDR3 protein: ASSMVAGSYNEQF

V gene: TRBV18
J gene: TRBJ1-2
CDR3 length: 13
CDR3 protein: ASSGFDGQSEGYT

V gene: TRBV15
J gene: TRBJ2-7
CDR3 length: 18
CDR3 protein: ATSRGDRPIPYEQLAQQY

V gene: TRBV7-2
J gene: TRBJ1-5
CDR3 length: 11
CDR3 protein: ASSFRTEGPQH

V gene: TRBV5-1
J gene: TRBJ2-1
CDR3 length: 13
CDR3 protein: ASSFGTSGRDEQF

V gene: TRBV5-1
J gene: TRBJ1-1
CDR3 length: 11
CDR3 protein: ASSLDYTAEAF

V gene: TRBV3-1/TRBV3-2
J gene: TRBJ2-7
CDR3 length: 13
CDR3 protein: ASSQGPGEGYEQY

V gene: TRBV7-9
J gene: TRBJ2-1
CDR3 length: 13
CDR3 protein: ASSLVAGELDEQF

V gene: TRBV2
J gene: TRBJ1-1
CDR3 length: 13
CDR3 protein: ASSELGTENTEAF

V gene: TRBV19
J gene: TRBJ1-5
CDR3 length: 11
CDR3 protein: ASTAEQMSSQH

V gene: TRBV7-3
J gene: TRBJ2-3
CDR3 length: 13
CDR3 protein: ASSRGAILTDTQY

V gene: TRBV9
J gene: TRBJ2-3
CDR3 length: 14
CDR3 protein: ASSVGGRGATDTQY

V gene: TRBV27
J gene: TRBJ2-2
CDR3 length: 14
CDR3 protein: ASSLFQGLGTGELF

V gene: TRBV7-3
J gene: TRBJ1-3
CDR3 length: 14
CDR3 protein: ASSLNPGGTGNTIY

V gene: TRBV7-2
J gene: TRBJ1-2
CDR3 length: 12
CDR3 protein: ASSLTRDSYGYT

V gene: TRBV10-3
J gene: TRBJ1-2
CDR3 length: 12
CDR3 protein: AISPTGAAYGYT

V gene: TRBV7-2
J gene: TRBJ2-2
CDR3 length: 15
CDR3 protein: ASSLDLPDMNTGELF

V gene: TRBV10-3
J gene: TRBJ2-2
CDR3 length: 14
CDR3 protein: AISAGRDRGTGELF

V gene: TRBV3-1/TRBV3-2
J gene: TRBJ2-1
CDR3 length: 13
CDR3 protein: ASGGAVSSYNEQF

V gene: TRBV28
J gene: TRBJ1-5
CDR3 length: 12
CDR3 protein: ASRWTGGEQPQH

V gene: TRBV5-1
J gene: TRBJ2-3
CDR3 length: 12
CDR3 protein: ASSLTSGTDTQY

V gene: TRBV9
J gene: TRBJ1-4
CDR3 length: 11
CDR3 protein: ASSGQINEKLF

V gene: TRBV6-5
J gene: TRBJ2-7
CDR3 length: 13
CDR3 protein: ASRAPAGSAYEQY

V gene: TRBV19
J gene: TRBJ1-5
CDR3 length: 13
CDR3 protein: ASSTLQGAWQPQH

V gene: TRBV30
J gene: TRBJ1-4
CDR3 length: 10
CDR3 protein: ARGGTNEKLF

V gene: TRBV2
J gene: TRBJ2-1
CDR3 length: 11
CDR3 protein: ASREAVLDEQF

V gene: TRBV10-3
J gene: TRBJ2-7
CDR3 length: 12
CDR3 protein: AISPPGTNYEQY

V gene: TRBV6-5
J gene: TRBJ1-1
CDR3 length: 13
CDR3 protein: ASSNYLGGVTEAF

V gene: TRBV18
J gene: TRBJ2-7
CDR3 length: 11
CDR3 protein: ASSPPNVYEQY

V gene: TRBV3-1/TRBV3-2
J gene: TRBJ2-5
CDR3 length: 12
CDR3 protein: ASSHEGQRETQY

V gene: TRBV10-3
J gene: TRBJ1-2
CDR3 length: 13
CDR3 protein: AISEMGGRTYGYT

V gene: TRBV9
J gene: TRBJ2-1
CDR3 length: 14
CDR3 protein: ASSRDGPGNYNEQF

V gene: TRBV6-2/TRBV6-3
J gene: TRBJ2-1
CDR3 length: 16
CDR3 protein: ASSYGPTRGGRRNEQF

V gene: TRBV11-2
J gene: TRBJ2-1
CDR3 length: 13
CDR3 protein: ASSLTSGIYNEQF

V gene: TRBV25-1
J gene: TRBJ1-1
CDR3 length: 13
CDR3 protein: ASSVGGPMNTEAF

V gene: TRBV28
J gene: TRBJ1-5
CDR3 length: 14
CDR3 protein: ASSFLRGTSNQPQH